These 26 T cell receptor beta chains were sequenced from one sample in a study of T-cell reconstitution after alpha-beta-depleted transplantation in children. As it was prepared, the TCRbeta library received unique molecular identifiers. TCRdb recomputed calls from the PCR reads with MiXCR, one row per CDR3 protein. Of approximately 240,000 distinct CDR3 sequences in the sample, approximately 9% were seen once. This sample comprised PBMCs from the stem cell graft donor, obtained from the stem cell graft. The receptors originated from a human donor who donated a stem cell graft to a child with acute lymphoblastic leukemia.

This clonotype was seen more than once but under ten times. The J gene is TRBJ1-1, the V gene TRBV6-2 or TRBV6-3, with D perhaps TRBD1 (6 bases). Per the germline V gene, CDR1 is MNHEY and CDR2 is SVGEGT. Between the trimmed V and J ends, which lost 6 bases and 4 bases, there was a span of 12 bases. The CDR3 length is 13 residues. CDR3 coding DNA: TGTGCCAGCAGCCCCAGGGGAAGCACTGAAGCTTTCTTT. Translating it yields CASSPRGSTEAFF.

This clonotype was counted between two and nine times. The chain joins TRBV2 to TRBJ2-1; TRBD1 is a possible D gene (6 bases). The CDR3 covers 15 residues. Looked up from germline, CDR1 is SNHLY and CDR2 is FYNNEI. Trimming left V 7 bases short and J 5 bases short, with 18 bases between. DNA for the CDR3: TGTGCCAGCATGAAGACCCCGGACAGTCACAATGAGCAGTTCTTC. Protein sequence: CASMKTPDSHNEQFF.

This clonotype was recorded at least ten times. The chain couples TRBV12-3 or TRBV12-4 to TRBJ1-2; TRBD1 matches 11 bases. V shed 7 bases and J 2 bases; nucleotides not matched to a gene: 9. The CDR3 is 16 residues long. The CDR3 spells CASTIIRDRGNYGYTF. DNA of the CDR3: TGTGCCAGCACCATAATCCGGGACAGGGGGAACTATGGCTACACCTTC.

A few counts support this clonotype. The CDR3 sequence is CAWDRVQDTEAFF. The CDR3 nucleotides read TGTGCCTGGGACAGGGTACAGGACACTGAAGCTTTCTTT. This chain joins TRBV30 and TRBJ1-1, with 7 bases matching TRBD1. Germline V gene lookup returns CDR1 GTSNPN and CDR2 SVGIG (reference sequence). Germline trimming cut 5 bases from V and 3 bases from J; bases unmatched to any gene: 6. The length of the CDR3 is 13 residues. Variable domain in full (rest from reference TRBV30 and TRBJ1-1): SQTIHQWPATLVQPVGSPLSLECTVEGTSNPNLYWYRQAAGRGLQLLFYSVGIGQISSEVPQNLSASRPQDRQFILSSKKLLLSDSGFYLCAWDRVQDTEAFFGQGTRLTVV.

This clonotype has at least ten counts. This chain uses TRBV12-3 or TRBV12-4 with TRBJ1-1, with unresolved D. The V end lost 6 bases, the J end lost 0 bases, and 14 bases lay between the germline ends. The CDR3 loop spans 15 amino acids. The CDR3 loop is CASSPQAQLNTEAFF. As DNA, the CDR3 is TGTGCCAGCAGCCCTCAGGCGCAGCTGAACACTGAAGCTTTCTTT.

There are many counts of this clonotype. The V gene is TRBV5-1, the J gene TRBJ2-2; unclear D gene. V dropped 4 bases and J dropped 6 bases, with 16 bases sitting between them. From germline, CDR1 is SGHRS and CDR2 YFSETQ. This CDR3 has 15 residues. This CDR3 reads CASSVDGLIAGELFF. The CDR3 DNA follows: TGCGCCAGCAGCGTAGACGGGTTAATCGCCGGGGAGCTGTTTTTT.

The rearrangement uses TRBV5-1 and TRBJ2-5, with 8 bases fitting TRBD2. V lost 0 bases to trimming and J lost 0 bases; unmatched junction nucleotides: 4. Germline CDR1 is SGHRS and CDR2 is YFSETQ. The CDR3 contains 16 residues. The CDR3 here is CASSLERGGYQETQYF. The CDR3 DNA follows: TGCGCCAGCAGCTTGGAACGGGGGGGGTACCAAGAGACCCAGTACTTC. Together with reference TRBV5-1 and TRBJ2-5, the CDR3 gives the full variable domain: KAGVTQTPRYLIKTRGQQVTLSCSPISGHRSVSWYQQTPGQGLQFLFEYFSETQRNKGNFPGRFSGRQFSNSRSEMNVSTLELGDSALYLCASSLERGGYQETQYFGPGTRLLVL.

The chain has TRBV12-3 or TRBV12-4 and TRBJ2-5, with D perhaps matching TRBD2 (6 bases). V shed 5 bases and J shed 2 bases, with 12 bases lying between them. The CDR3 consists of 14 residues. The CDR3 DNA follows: TGTGCCAGCAGTCCCACGACTAGACAAGAGACCCAGTACTTC. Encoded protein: CASSPTTRQETQYF.

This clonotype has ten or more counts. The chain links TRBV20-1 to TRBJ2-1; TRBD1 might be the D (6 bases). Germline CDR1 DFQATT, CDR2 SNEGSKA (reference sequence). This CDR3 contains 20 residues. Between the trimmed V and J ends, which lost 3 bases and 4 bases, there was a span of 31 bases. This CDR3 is CSASLGFLSGGGLLYNEQFF. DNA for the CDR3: TGCAGTGCTAGTTTGGGATTCTTATCTGGTGGGGGCCTATTATACAATGAGCAGTTCTTC.

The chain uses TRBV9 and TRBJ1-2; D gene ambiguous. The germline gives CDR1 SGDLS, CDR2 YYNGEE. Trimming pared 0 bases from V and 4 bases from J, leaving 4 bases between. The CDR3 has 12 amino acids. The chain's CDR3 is CASSVEGYGYTF. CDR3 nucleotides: TGTGCCAGCAGCGTAGAGGGCTATGGCTACACCTTC.

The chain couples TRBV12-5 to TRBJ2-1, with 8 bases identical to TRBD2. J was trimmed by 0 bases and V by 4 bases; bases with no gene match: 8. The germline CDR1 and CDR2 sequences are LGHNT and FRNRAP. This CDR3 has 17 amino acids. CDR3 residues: CASGSGGGISSYNEQFF. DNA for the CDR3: TGTGCTAGTGGTTCGGGGGGGGGTATCAGCTCCTACAATGAGCAGTTCTTC.

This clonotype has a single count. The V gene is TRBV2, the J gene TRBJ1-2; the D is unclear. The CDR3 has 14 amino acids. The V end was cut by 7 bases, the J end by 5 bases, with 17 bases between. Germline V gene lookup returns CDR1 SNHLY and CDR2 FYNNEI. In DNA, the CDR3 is TGTGCCAGCACTCCGGCGGTGCAACTATATGGCTACACCTTC. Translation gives CASTPAVQLYGYTF.

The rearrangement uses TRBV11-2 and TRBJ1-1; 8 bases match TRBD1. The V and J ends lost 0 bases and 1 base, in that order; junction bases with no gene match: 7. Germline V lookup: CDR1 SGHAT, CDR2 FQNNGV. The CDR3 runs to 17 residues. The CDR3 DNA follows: TGTGCCAGCAGCTTAGATAGGACAGGGTATGCGAACACTGAAGCTTTCTTT. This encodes CASSLDRTGYANTEAFF.

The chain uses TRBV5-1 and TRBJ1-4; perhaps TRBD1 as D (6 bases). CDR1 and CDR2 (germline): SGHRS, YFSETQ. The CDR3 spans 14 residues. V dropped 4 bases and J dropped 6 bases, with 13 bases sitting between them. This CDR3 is CASSVDRFDEKLFF. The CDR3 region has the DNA TGCGCCAGCAGCGTCGACAGGTTCGATGAAAAACTGTTTTTT.

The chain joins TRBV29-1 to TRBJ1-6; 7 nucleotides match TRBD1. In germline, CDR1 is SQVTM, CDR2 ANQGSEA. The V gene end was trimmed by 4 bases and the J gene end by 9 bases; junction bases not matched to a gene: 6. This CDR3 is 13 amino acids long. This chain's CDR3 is CSVAQGVGSPLHF. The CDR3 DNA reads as TGCAGCGTTGCCCAGGGGGTCGGTTCACCCCTCCACTTT.

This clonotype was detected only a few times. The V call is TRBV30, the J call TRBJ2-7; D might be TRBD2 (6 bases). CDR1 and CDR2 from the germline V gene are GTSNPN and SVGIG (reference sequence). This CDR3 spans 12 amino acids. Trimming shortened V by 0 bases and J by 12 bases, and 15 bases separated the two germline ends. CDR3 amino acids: CAWSVWGGPTYF. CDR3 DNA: TGTGCCTGGAGTGTCTGGGGAGGTCCTACGTACTTC.

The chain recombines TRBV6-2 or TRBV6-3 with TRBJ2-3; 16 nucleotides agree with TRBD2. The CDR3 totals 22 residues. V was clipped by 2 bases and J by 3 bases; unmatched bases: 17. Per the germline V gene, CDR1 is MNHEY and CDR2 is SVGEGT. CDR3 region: CASSYGFYPSGLAGGLTDTQYF. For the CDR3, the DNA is TGTGCCAGCAGTTACGGTTTCTACCCTTCGGGACTAGCGGGGGGGCTTACAGATACGCAGTATTTT.

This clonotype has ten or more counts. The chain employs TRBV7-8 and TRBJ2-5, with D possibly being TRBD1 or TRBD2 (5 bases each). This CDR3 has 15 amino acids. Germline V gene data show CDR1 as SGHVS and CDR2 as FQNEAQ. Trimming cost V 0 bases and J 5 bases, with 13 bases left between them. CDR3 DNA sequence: TGTGCCAGCAGCTTAGCGGCCGGGACCGAGGAGACCCAGTACTTC. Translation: CASSLAAGTEETQYF.

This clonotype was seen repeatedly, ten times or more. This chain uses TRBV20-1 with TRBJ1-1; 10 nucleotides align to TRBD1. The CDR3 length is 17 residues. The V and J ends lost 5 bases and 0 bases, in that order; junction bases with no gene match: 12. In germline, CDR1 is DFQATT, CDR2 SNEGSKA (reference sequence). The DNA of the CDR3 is TGCAGTGCTCCATACTCCGGGACAGGGGTACTGAACACTGAAGCTTTCTTT. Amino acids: CSAPYSGTGVLNTEAFF.

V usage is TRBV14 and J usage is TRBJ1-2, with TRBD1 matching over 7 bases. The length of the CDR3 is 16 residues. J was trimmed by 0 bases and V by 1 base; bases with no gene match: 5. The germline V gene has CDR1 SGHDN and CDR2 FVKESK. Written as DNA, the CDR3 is TGTGCCAGCAGCCAAGGTTCCAGGGGGGCTAACTATGGCTACACCTTC. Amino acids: CASSQGSRGANYGYTF.

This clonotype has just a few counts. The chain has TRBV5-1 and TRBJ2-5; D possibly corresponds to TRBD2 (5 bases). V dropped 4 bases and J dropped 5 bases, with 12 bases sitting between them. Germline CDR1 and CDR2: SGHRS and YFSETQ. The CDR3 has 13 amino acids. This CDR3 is CASSGEGRETQYF. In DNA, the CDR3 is TGCGCCAGCAGCGGCGAGGGTCGGGAGACCCAGTACTTC.

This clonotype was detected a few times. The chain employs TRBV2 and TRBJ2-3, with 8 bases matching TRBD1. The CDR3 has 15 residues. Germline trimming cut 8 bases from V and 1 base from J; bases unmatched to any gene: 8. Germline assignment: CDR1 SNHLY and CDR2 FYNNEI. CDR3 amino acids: CASASDRGGTDTQYF. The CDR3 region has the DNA TGTGCCAGCGCGAGCGACAGGGGAGGCACAGATACGCAGTATTTT.

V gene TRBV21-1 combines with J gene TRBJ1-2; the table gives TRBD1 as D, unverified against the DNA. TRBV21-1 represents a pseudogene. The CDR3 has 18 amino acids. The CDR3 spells CASSRGQGAGVLNYGYTF. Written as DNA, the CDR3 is TGTGCCAGCAGCCGGGGACAGGGGGCAGGAGTCCTAAACTATGGCTACACCTTC.

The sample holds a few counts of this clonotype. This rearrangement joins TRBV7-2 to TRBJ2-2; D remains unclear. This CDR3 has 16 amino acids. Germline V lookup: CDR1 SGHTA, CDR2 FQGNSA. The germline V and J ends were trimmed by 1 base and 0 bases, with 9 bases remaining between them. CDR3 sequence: CASSLGVRTNTGELFF. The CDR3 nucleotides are TGTGCCAGCAGCTTAGGTGTCAGGACGAACACCGGGGAGCTGTTTTTT. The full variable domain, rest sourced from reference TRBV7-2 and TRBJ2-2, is GAGVSQSPSNKVTEKGKDVELRCDPISGHTALYWYRQSLGQGLEFLIYFQGNSAPDKSGLPSDRFSAERTGGSVSTLTIQRTQQEDSAVYLCASSLGVRTNTGELFFGEGSRLTVL.

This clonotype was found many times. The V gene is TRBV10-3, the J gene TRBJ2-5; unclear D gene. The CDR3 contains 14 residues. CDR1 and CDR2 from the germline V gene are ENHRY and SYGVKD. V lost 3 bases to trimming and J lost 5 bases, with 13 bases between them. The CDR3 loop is CAISESPSLETQYF. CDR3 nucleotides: TGTGCCATCAGTGAAAGCCCCAGTCTCGAGACCCAGTACTTC.

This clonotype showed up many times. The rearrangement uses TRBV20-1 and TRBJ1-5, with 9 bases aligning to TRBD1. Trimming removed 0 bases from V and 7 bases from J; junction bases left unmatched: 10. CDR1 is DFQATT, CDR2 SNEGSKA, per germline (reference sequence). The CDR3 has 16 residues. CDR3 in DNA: TGCAGTGCTAGAGAAGGGGACAGGGCAGGATTCCAGCCCCAGCATTTT. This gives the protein CSAREGDRAGFQPQHF.